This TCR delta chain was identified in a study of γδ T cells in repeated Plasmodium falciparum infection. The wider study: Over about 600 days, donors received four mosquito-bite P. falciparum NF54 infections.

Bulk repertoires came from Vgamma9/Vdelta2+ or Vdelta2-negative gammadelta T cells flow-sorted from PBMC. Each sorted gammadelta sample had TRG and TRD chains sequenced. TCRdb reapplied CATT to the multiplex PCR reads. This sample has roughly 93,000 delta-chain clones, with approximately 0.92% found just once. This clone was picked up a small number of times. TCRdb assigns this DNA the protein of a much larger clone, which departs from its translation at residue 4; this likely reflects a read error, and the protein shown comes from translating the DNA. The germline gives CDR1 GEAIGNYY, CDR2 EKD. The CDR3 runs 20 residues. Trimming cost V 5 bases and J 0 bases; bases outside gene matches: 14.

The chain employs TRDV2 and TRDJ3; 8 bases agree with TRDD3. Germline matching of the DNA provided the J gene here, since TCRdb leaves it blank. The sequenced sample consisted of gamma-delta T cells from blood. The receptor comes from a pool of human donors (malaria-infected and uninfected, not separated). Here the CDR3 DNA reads TGTGCCTGTGGCACGTACTGGGGGTCGGAGAGCTCCTGGGACACCCGACAGATGTTTTTC. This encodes CACGTYWGSESSWDTRQMFF.